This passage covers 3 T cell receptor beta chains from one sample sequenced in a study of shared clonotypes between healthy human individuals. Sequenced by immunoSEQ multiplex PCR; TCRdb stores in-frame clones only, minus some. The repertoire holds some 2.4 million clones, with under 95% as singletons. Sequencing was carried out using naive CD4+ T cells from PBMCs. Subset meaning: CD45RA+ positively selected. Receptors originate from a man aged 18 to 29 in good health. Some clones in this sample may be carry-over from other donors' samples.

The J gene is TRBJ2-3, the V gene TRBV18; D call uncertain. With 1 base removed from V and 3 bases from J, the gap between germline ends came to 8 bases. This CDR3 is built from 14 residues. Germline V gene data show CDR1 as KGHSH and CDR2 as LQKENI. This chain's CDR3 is CASSPRSKTDTQYF. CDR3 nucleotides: TGTGCCAGCTCACCACGGAGCAAAACAGATACGCAGTATTTT.

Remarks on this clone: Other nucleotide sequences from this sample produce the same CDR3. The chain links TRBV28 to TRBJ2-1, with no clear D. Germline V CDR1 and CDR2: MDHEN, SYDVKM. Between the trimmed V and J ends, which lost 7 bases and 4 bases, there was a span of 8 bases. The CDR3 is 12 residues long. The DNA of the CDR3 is TGTGCCAGCACCCTGGGATACAATGAGCAGTTCTTC. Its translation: CASTLGYNEQFF.

The CDR3 loop reads CASSPSRSGGYEQYF. The DNA for the CDR3 is TGCGCCAGCAGCCCGTCCCGTAGCGGGGGCTACGAGCAGTACTTC. The chain joins TRBV5-1 to TRBJ2-7; the match to TRBD2 covers 9 bases. This CDR3 is built from 15 residues. With 4 bases clipped from V and 3 bases from J, the junction kept 8 bases outside the gene matches. Germline CDR1 reads SGHRS; CDR2 reads YFSETQ.